Below are 21 T cell receptor beta chains sequenced from a single sample in a study of shared clonotypes between healthy human individuals. Using immunoSEQ multiplex PCR, the repertoire was profiled, and TCRdb retains in-frame clones only, with some absent. This table holds over 850,000 clones, around three quarters found once. Input material: memory CD4+ T cells from PBMCs. Subset given: CD45RA-negative fraction. These receptor sequences come from a man aged 18 to 30 in good health. Some clones in this sample may be carry-over from other donors' samples.

J is TRBJ2-3 and V is TRBV5-6; D might be TRBD1 (5 bases). The germline V and J ends were trimmed by 4 bases and 7 bases, with 10 bases remaining between them. CDR1 is SGHDT, CDR2 YYEEEE, per germline. This CDR3 contains 12 residues. CDR3: CASSLGDNTQYF. In nucleotides, the CDR3 is TGTGCCAGCAGCCTAGGGGATAATACGCAGTATTTT.

This sequence joins TRBV5-1 and TRBJ1-1, with D tentatively TRBD1 (6 bases). This CDR3 contains 12 residues. Germline V gives CDR1 SGHRS, CDR2 YFSETQ. V gave up 3 bases and J gave up 10 bases, with 13 bases separating them. This CDR3 is CASSSGGLVAFF. As DNA, the CDR3 is TGCGCCAGCAGCTCGGGGGGCTTGGTAGCTTTCTTT.

The sample holds a few counts of this clone. This chain uses TRBV11-2 with TRBJ1-4, with 8 bases fitting TRBD1. Per the germline V gene, CDR1 is SGHAT and CDR2 is FQNNGV. Losses at the gene ends were 4 bases for V and 5 bases for J; bases not matched to a gene: 6. The CDR3 has 15 amino acids. This chain's CDR3 is CASSSGTGPNEKLFF. CDR3 bases: TGTGCCAGCAGCTCTGGGACAGGACCAAATGAAAAACTGTTTTTT.

The chain is built from TRBV13 and TRBJ2-2; D not resolved. Germline V gives CDR1 PRHDT, CDR2 FYEKMQ (reference sequence). The CDR3 is made up of 14 amino acids. V was pared by 8 bases and J by 8 bases, with 18 bases between. CDR3 in DNA: TGTGCCAGCGTGGTTAGGGCCTCGGCGGGGGAGCTGTTTTTT. This sequence encodes CASVVRASAGELFF. Full variable domain (outside the CDR3, taken from reference TRBV13 and TRBJ2-2): AAGVIQSPRHLIKEKRETATLKCYPIPRHDTVYWYQQGPGQDPQFLISFYEKMQSDKGSIPDRFSAQQFSDYHSELNMSSLELGDSALYFCASVVRASAGELFFGEGSRLTVL.

This clone was recorded a few times. The genes are TRBV2 and TRBJ2-7; D is perhaps TRBD1 (6 bases). Trimming removed 2 bases from V and 0 bases from J, with 8 bases in between. Germline V gene lookup returns CDR1 SNHLY and CDR2 FYNNEI. This CDR3 is 14 amino acids long. The CDR3 here is CASSENRDSYEQYF. CDR3 in DNA: TGTGCCAGCAGTGAAAACAGGGACTCCTACGAGCAGTACTTC.

As concerns this clone: An end of the junction does not agree with germline; a read error may underlie this. The chain is built from TRBV5-4 and TRBJ1-2; a possible D gene is TRBD1 (5 bases). This CDR3 is 14 amino acids long. Germline V CDR1 and CDR2: SGHNT, YYREEE (reference sequence). The CDR3: CASSTKNIDRTPRF. Written as DNA, the CDR3 is TGTGCCAGCAGCACGAAGAATATCGACAGAACGCCTAGATTC.

This clone has a single count. This chain uses TRBV28 with TRBJ1-5; D perhaps matches TRBD1 (5 bases). Germline V gene lookup returns CDR1 MDHEN and CDR2 SYDVKM. Trimming stripped 5 bases from V and 1 base from J, with 24 bases between. The CDR3 is made up of 19 amino acids. The CDR3 region is CASSPAPGPRFQSNQPQHF. DNA of the CDR3: TGTGCCAGCAGTCCAGCCCCGGGACCCAGATTTCAGAGCAATCAGCCCCAGCATTTT.

In this sample, this clone turned up a few times. This CDR3 is CASSVTAGNTIYF. The CDR3 DNA reads TGTGCCAGTAGTGTGACAGCTGGAAACACCATATATTTT. The chain is built from TRBV19 and TRBJ1-3; D might be TRBD1 (5 bases). In germline, CDR1 is LNHDA, CDR2 SQIVND (reference sequence). The CDR3 covers 13 residues. Trimming pared 5 bases from V and 2 bases from J, leaving 7 bases between. The whole variable domain, filled in from reference TRBV19 and TRBJ1-3, reads DGGITQSPKYLFRKEGQNVTLSCEQNLNHDAMYWYRQDPGQGLRLIYYSQIVNDFQKGDIAEGYSVSREKKESFPLTVTSAQKNPTAFYLCASSVTAGNTIYFGEGSWLTVV.

The chain is built from TRBV5-1 and TRBJ1-3; D unclear. Trimming cost V 4 bases and J 2 bases, with 13 bases left between them. CDR3 length: 15 amino acids. Germline CDR1 is SGHRS and CDR2 is YFSETQ. The CDR3 here is CASSQALDPGNTIYF. The CDR3 DNA follows: TGCGCCAGCAGCCAGGCGCTTGATCCTGGAAACACCATATATTTT.

The chain employs TRBV11-2 and TRBJ2-7; TRBD1 might be the D (6 bases). V was pared by 6 bases and J by 1 base, with 10 bases between. CDR3 length: 13 amino acids. In germline, CDR1 is SGHAT, CDR2 FQNNGV. The CDR3 sequence is CASSYGQSYEQYF. CDR3 nucleotides: TGTGCCAGCAGTTATGGACAGTCCTACGAGCAGTACTTC.

V is TRBV15 and J is TRBJ2-1; the D gene is possibly TRBD1 (5 bases). From germline, CDR1 is LNHNV and CDR2 YYDKDF (reference sequence). The CDR3 consists of 14 residues. The ends were cut back, 3 bases at V and 0 bases at J, with 6 bases in the middle. This chain's CDR3 is CATSRGRSYNEQFF. The CDR3 DNA reads as TGTGCCACCAGCAGGGGGCGCTCCTACAATGAGCAGTTCTTC.

V usage is TRBV30 and J usage is TRBJ2-1; 9 positions match TRBD1. CDR1 is GTSNPN and CDR2 is SVGIG in the germline V gene (reference sequence). Trimming took 3 bases from V and 7 from J; bases not matched to a gene: 4. This CDR3 has 13 amino acids. Written as DNA, the CDR3 is TGTGCCTGGAGCCCGGACAGGGGTAATGAGCAGTTCTTC. It yields the protein CAWSPDRGNEQFF.

This clone was seen a few times. The J gene is TRBJ1-3, the V gene TRBV6-4; the D is unclear. CDR1 is MRHNA and CDR2 is SNTAGT in the germline V gene. The CDR3 has 19 residues. Trimming took 0 bases from V and 0 from J, leaving 18 bases between them. CDR3 region: CASSDSKKPRELSGNTIYF. As DNA, the CDR3 is TGTGCCAGCAGTGACTCGAAGAAGCCGAGGGAACTCTCTGGAAACACCATATATTTT.

This chain connects TRBV7-2 to TRBJ1-2, with D possibly TRBD1 on 6 matching bases. Trimming removed 5 bases from V and 5 bases from J, with 21 bases in between. The CDR3 is 16 residues long. CDR1 SGHTA and CDR2 FQGNSA come from the germline V gene. The CDR3 region has the DNA TGTGCCAGCAGCCTAGTGGGGACATCACTCTCATATGGCTACACCTTC. As protein: CASSLVGTSLSYGYTF.

The gene calls are TRBV29-1 and TRBJ1-1, with unresolved D. The CDR3 runs to 12 residues. Trimming cost V 1 base and J 6 bases, with 9 bases left between them. From germline, CDR1 is SQVTM and CDR2 ANQGSEA. CDR3 amino acids: CSVEANSPEAFF. The CDR3 DNA follows: TGCAGCGTTGAAGCCAACTCTCCTGAAGCTTTCTTT.

The chain combines TRBV11-3 with TRBJ2-7; tentatively, D is TRBD1 or TRBD2 (5 bases each). Trimming took 3 bases from V and 5 from J, leaving 11 bases between them. CDR3 length equals 13 residues. Germline V gives CDR1 SGHNT, CDR2 YENEEA. CDR3 in DNA: TGTGCCAGCAGCTTTGACGGGGACCACGAGCAGTACTTC. Translated: CASSFDGDHEQYF.

The rearrangement uses TRBV5-6 and TRBJ2-5; TRBD1 agrees at 9 bases. The germline V gene has CDR1 SGHDT and CDR2 YYEEEE. V was pared by 6 bases and J by 3 bases, with 21 bases of the junction left unmatched. The length of the CDR3 is 19 residues. CDR3 residues: CASTTKLASGTGMEETQYF. CDR3 bases: TGTGCCAGCACAACAAAATTAGCGTCCGGGACAGGGATGGAAGAGACCCAGTACTTC. The full variable domain, its missing parts supplied by reference TRBV5-6 and TRBJ2-5, is DAGVTQSPTHLIKTRGQQVTLRCSPKSGHDTVSWYQQALGQGPQFIFQYYEEEERQRGNFPDRFSGHQFPNYSSELNVNALLLGDSALYLCASTTKLASGTGMEETQYFGPGTRLLVL.

CDR3 loop: CASSLYVSRNTEAFF. The CDR3 nucleotides read TGTGCCAGCAGCTTATACGTCTCCCGGAACACTGAAGCTTTCTTT. J is TRBJ1-1 and V is TRBV7-9; D is uncertain. Germline loops: CDR1 SEHNR, CDR2 FQNEAQ (reference sequence). The CDR3 sequence is 15 residues long. V lost 2 bases to trimming and J lost 1 base, with 11 bases between them.

This sequence joins TRBV9 and TRBJ2-5; 8 nucleotides agree with TRBD1. This CDR3 contains 16 residues. The J segment lost 2 bases and the V segment lost 4 bases, leaving 10 bases of the junction unmatched. Germline CDR1 is SGDLS and CDR2 is YYNGEE. Here the CDR3 DNA reads TGTGCCAGCAGCCATAGTACAGGGGGTGGACAAGAGACCCAGTACTTC. Its protein product is CASSHSTGGGQETQYF.

The J gene is TRBJ2-1, the V gene TRBV6-6; D remains ambiguous. Germline V lookup: CDR1 MNHNY, CDR2 SVGAGI (reference sequence). The CDR3 loop spans 15 amino acids. Trimming took 4 bases from V and 0 from J, leaving 10 bases between them. In DNA form, the CDR3 reads TGTGCCAGCAGTTTACCGGTAAGCTCCTACAATGAGCAGTTCTTC. It translates to CASSLPVSSYNEQFF.

CDR3 loop: CSVEGTGTNYGYTF. In DNA form, the CDR3 reads TGCAGCGTTGAAGGGACAGGGACTAACTATGGCTACACCTTC. This rearrangement joins TRBV29-1 to TRBJ1-2; 8 positions agree with TRBD1. V trimming: 1 base; J trimming: 0 bases; junction bases outside the gene matches: 1. This CDR3 has 14 residues. CDR1 is SQVTM, CDR2 ANQGSEA, per germline.